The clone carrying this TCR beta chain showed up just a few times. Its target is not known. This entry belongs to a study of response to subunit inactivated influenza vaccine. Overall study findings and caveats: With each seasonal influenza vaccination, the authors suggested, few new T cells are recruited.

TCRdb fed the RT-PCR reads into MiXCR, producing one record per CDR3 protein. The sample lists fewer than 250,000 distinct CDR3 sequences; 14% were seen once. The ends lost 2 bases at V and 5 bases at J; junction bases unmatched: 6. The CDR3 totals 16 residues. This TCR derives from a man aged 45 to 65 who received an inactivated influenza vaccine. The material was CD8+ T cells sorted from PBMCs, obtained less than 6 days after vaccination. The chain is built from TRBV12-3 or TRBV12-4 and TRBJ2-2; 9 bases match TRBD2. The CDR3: CASSLKAGGPTGELFF. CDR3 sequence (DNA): TGTGCCAGCAGTTTAAAGGCGGGGGGGCCTACCGGGGAGCTGTTTTTT.